These 22 T cell receptor beta chains originate from one sample sequenced in a study of human T cells and chemical hapten exposure. Time point specified: pre-sensitization, week 0. Treatment: therapeutic diphenylcyclopropenone sensitization with weekly scalp DPC. TCRdb reprocessed the RACE reads via MiXCR and lists one record per CDR3 protein. The sample records around 330,000 distinct CDR3 sequences, about 5% being singletons. The starting material was whole blood, obtained in connection with sensitization to the hapten diphenylcyclopropenone (DPC). Every receptor here comes from a woman younger than 30 with alopecia areata. Some clones in this sample may be carry-over from other donors' samples.

This chain connects TRBV11-1 to TRBJ2-5; D possibly matches TRBD1 or TRBD2 (6 bases each). This CDR3 contains 16 residues. The germline V gene encodes CDR1 SGHAT and CDR2 FQDESV (reference sequence). The ends were cut back, 8 bases at V and 5 bases at J, with 24 bases in the middle. Here the CDR3 reads CASSLRGDLSEETQYF. In DNA, the CDR3 is TGTGCCAGCTCCTTGAGGGGGGATCTGTCGGAGGAGACCCAGTACTTC.

This sequence joins TRBV4-2 and TRBJ1-1; D remains ambiguous. The ends were cut back, 0 bases at V and 1 base at J, with 3 bases in the middle. Germline V lookup: CDR1 LGHNA, CDR2 YNFKEQ. There are 13 residues in the CDR3. The CDR3 bases are TGTGCCAGCAGCCAAGAGCCGAACACTGAAGCTTTCTTT. Its translation is CASSQEPNTEAFF.

The CDR3: CASSPPGQREAFF. As DNA, the CDR3 is TGTGCCAGCTCACCACCGGGACAGCGTGAAGCTTTCTTT. The chain has TRBV18 and TRBJ1-1; 7 bases map to TRBD1. This CDR3 has 13 residues. Germline trimming cut 0 bases from V and 7 bases from J; bases unmatched to any gene: 2. Per the germline V gene, CDR1 is KGHSH and CDR2 is LQKENI.

This clonotype was recorded many times. The V gene is TRBV20-1, the J gene TRBJ2-5; perhaps TRBD1 as D (6 bases). The germline V gene encodes CDR1 DFQATT and CDR2 SNEGSKA (reference sequence). The CDR3 extends over 13 amino acids. CDR3 bases: TGCACCGGAGTAAAAACAGGGAGTGGGACCCAGTACTTC. Its translation is CTGVKTGSGTQYF.

The chain links TRBV14 to TRBJ2-4; D is perhaps TRBD2 (6 bases). Germline values: CDR1 SGHDN, CDR2 FVKESK. This CDR3 has 16 residues. Trimming removed 5 bases at V and 5 bases at J, with 19 bases between. Here the CDR3 DNA reads TGTGCCAGCAGCAGAGGGACTTCCTTTCGGGAAAACATTCAGTACTTC. It is translated as CASSRGTSFRENIQYF. Supplemented by reference TRBV14 and TRBJ2-4, the full variable domain reads EAGVTQFPSHSVIEKGQTVTLRCDPISGHDNLYWYRRVMGKEIKFLLHFVKESKQDESGMPNNRFLAERTGGTYSTLKVQPAELEDSGVYFCASSRGTSFRENIQYFGAGTRLSVL.

This sequence joins TRBV15 and TRBJ2-3, with 11 positions matching TRBD1. V was clipped by 0 bases and J by 4 bases; unmatched bases: 3. CDR3 length equals 16 residues. From germline, CDR1 is LNHNV and CDR2 YYDKDF (reference sequence). The chain's CDR3 is CATSREAGQGADTQYF. In nucleotides, the CDR3 is TGTGCCACCAGCAGAGAGGCGGGACAGGGGGCAGATACGCAGTATTTT.

The gene calls are TRBV19 and TRBJ2-7; D is possibly TRBD2 (5 bases). CDR1 is LNHDA and CDR2 is SQIVND in the germline V gene (reference sequence). The CDR3 is 14 amino acids. The ends were cut back, 1 base at V and 2 bases at J, with 9 bases in the middle. CDR3 nucleotides: TGTGCCAGTAGTATAGGCGGGTCTACCTACGAGCAGTACTTC. It is translated as CASSIGGSTYEQYF.

This clonotype was counted many times. The chain has TRBV5-4 and TRBJ2-3; D is undetermined. This CDR3 is 15 amino acids long. Germline V gene lookup returns CDR1 SGHNT and CDR2 YYREEE (reference sequence). Trimming pared 0 bases from V and 2 bases from J, leaving 10 bases between. This CDR3 is CASSLDLGHTDTQYF. Written as DNA, the CDR3 is TGTGCCAGCAGCTTGGATCTGGGTCACACAGATACGCAGTATTTT.

The V call is TRBV29-1, the J call TRBJ1-3; D not resolved. The CDR3 loop spans 15 amino acids. V dropped 3 bases and J dropped 0 bases, with 12 bases sitting between them. Germline assignment: CDR1 SQVTM and CDR2 ANQGSEA. The chain's CDR3 is CSVDQGSSSGNTIYF. The CDR3 region has the DNA TGCAGCGTTGACCAAGGGAGCTCCTCTGGAAACACCATATATTTT.

This clonotype was found many times. This rearrangement joins TRBV6-5 to TRBJ1-1, with 7 bases lining up with TRBD1. CDR1 is MNHEY, CDR2 SVGAGI, per germline. The length of the CDR3 is 16 residues. V shed 0 bases, J shed 5 bases, and the junction held 9 bases outside the gene matches. The CDR3 nucleotides are TGTGCCAGCAGTTACTCTAGTAAGGGGGCGTATACTGAAGCTTTCTTT. Its translation: CASSYSSKGAYTEAFF.

The chain is built from TRBV6-6 and TRBJ1-2; TRBD1 matches at 7 bases. The germline V gene encodes CDR1 MNHNY and CDR2 SVGAGI (reference sequence). The CDR3 has 14 residues. V was clipped by 3 bases and J by 4 bases; unmatched bases: 5. In DNA, the CDR3 is TGTGCCAGCAGTTATCCAGGGGGTAGCTATGGCTACACCTTC. This gives the protein CASSYPGGSYGYTF.

The CDR3 DNA reads TGTGCCAGCTCGGCCCGGGTTTACTATGGCTACACCTTC. It specifies CASSARVYYGYTF. This chain links TRBV6-6 with TRBJ1-2; no definite D call. There are 13 residues in the CDR3. Germline lookup yields CDR1 MNHNY and CDR2 SVGAGI (reference sequence). Trimming pared 8 bases from V and 3 bases from J, leaving 13 bases between.

To note about this clonotype: With a much larger clone just one base away, this may be a read error. V gene TRBV6-5 combines with J gene TRBJ1-4; possibly TRBD1 for D (5 bases). The CDR3 length is 15 residues. Germline CDR1 and CDR2: MNHEY and SVGAGI. Trimming stripped 6 bases from V and 3 bases from J, with 14 bases between. The CDR3 protein is CASRSTLGANEKLFF. As DNA, the CDR3 is TGTGCCAGCAGATCCACCCTGGGGGCTAATGAAAAACTGTTTTTT.

This clonotype was detected a few times. This chain uses TRBV10-3 with TRBJ2-1, with 7 bases matching TRBD1. Germline values: CDR1 ENHRY, CDR2 SYGVKD. The CDR3 spans 13 residues. V was pared by 5 bases and J by 7 bases, with 5 bases of the junction left unmatched. CDR3 bases: TGTGCCATCAGTACAGACAGGGCGAATGAGCAGTTCTTC. Translating it yields CAISTDRANEQFF.

This clonotype occurred a few times. This rearrangement joins TRBV24-1 to TRBJ1-4, with D perhaps TRBD1 (5 bases). From germline, CDR1 is KGHDR and CDR2 SFDVKD. V was clipped by 4 bases and J by 6 bases, with 17 bases between them. The CDR3 is 16 amino acids. The CDR3 spells CATSESGLEGHEKLFF. CDR3 DNA sequence: TGTGCCACCAGTGAGTCCGGTTTAGAGGGGCATGAAAAACTGTTTTTT.

There are many counts of this clonotype. The chain has TRBV7-3 and TRBJ2-3, with 9 bases matching TRBD2. The CDR3 is 14 residues long. With V trimmed by 5 bases and J by 2 bases, 2 bases remained unmatched. From germline, CDR1 is SGHTA and CDR2 FQGTGA. DNA for the CDR3: TGTGCCAGCAGCGCTAGCGGGGCCACAGATACGCAGTATTTT. Its protein is CASSASGATDTQYF.

This clonotype was seen a few times. This chain uses TRBV11-1 with TRBJ1-5; D is undetermined. The CDR3 totals 14 residues. The V gene's germline CDR1 is SGHAT and CDR2 FQDESV (reference sequence). Trimming left V 3 bases short and J 2 bases short, with 8 bases between. The DNA for the CDR3 is TGTGCCAGCAGCTTGGGGTTCGGCAATCAGCCCCAGCATTTT. This gives the protein CASSLGFGNQPQHF. Full variable domain (rest looked up from reference TRBV11-1 and TRBJ1-5): EAEVAQSPRYKITEKSQAVAFWCDPISGHATLYWYRQILGQGPELLVQFQDESVVDDSQLPKDRFSAERLKGVDSTLKIQPAELGDSAMYLCASSLGFGNQPQHFGDGTRLSIL.

The rearrangement joins TRBV12-3 or TRBV12-4 to TRBJ1-5, with D perhaps matching TRBD1 (6 bases). The germline V and J ends were trimmed by 4 bases and 4 bases, with 14 bases remaining between them. This CDR3 contains 15 residues. The CDR3 here is CASSSREGVNQPQHF. CDR3 nucleotide sequence: TGTGCCAGCAGTTCGAGGGAGGGGGTAAATCAGCCCCAGCATTTT.

This clonotype was seen repeatedly, ten times or more. The chain has TRBV9 and TRBJ1-5, with D possibly matching TRBD1 (5 bases). V lost 3 bases to trimming and J lost 0 bases, with 10 bases between them. This CDR3 has 15 amino acids. CDR1 and CDR2 (germline): SGDLS, YYNGEE. CDR3 sequence: CASSADSYSNQPQHF. For the CDR3, the DNA is TGTGCCAGCAGCGCCGACAGCTATAGCAATCAGCCCCAGCATTTT. The full variable domain, completed using reference TRBV9 and TRBJ1-5, is DSGVTQTPKHLITATGQRVTLRCSPRSGDLSVYWYQQSLDQGLQFLIQYYNGEERAKGNILERFSAQQFPDLHSELNLSSLELGDSALYFCASSADSYSNQPQHFGDGTRLSIL.

The J gene is TRBJ2-2, the V gene TRBV25-1; D possibly corresponds to TRBD1 (6 bases). Trimming cost V 4 bases and J 6 bases, with 12 bases left between them. Germline loops: CDR1 MGHDK, CDR2 SYGVNS. The CDR3 contains 14 residues. This CDR3 reads CASSALTGSGELFF. CDR3 bases: TGTGCCAGCAGTGCGCTTACAGGGTCCGGGGAGCTGTTTTTT.

This clonotype was observed a few times. This rearrangement joins TRBV4-3 to TRBJ2-1, with TRBD1 matching 8 bases. Unmatched junction bases numbered 4, after V lost 5 bases and J lost 4 bases. This CDR3 is 14 amino acids long. In germline, CDR1 is LGHNA, CDR2 YSLEER. The DNA of the CDR3 is TGCGCCAGCAGCACGACAGGGGTATACAATGAGCAGTTCTTC. Translation gives CASSTTGVYNEQFF.

V and J are TRBV5-1 and TRBJ2-3, with D possibly being TRBD1 (5 bases). With 4 bases removed from V and 5 bases from J, the gap between germline ends came to 14 bases. CDR3 size: 14 residues. Germline loops: CDR1 SGHRS, CDR2 YFSETQ. CDR3 sequence: CASSQATTGDTQYF. In DNA form, the CDR3 reads TGCGCCAGCAGCCAGGCCACTACAGGAGATACGCAGTATTTT.